The 13 T cell receptor beta chains given below trace back to one sample, sequenced in a study of T cells in Graves' hyperthyroidism and ophthalmopathy. TCR beta CDR3 region amplification was performed from RNA transcripts. A set of HTBI primers served as the primers for a first-round RT-PCR of the TCR CDR3. TCRdb reanalysed the multiplex PCR reads using MiXCR and keeps one entry per CDR3 protein. The table has 500,000 or so distinct CDR3 sequences, 15% to 20% seen once. The specimen was blood. Source of these receptors: a woman under 30 with Graves' ophthalmopathy.

This clonotype has a count of ten or more. The chain has TRBV7-2 and TRBJ2-1, with D possibly being TRBD1 (5 bases). CDR1 is SGHTA and CDR2 is FQGNSA in the germline V gene. The V and J ends lost 5 bases and 9 bases respectively, with 17 bases between them. CDR3 length: 14 amino acids. Here the CDR3 reads CASSPRRESAEQFF. The CDR3, as DNA: TGTGCCAGCAGCCCCCGCAGGGAAAGCGCTGAGCAGTTCTTC.

The chain carries TRBV20-1 and TRBJ1-5; TRBD1 matches 8 bases. In germline, CDR1 is DFQATT, CDR2 SNEGSKA (reference sequence). The CDR3 is 15 residues long. V was pared by 5 bases and J by 0 bases, with 6 bases of the junction left unmatched. This chain's CDR3 is CSAGGTGYSNQPQHF. The CDR3 coding sequence is TGCAGTGCTGGCGGGACAGGCTATAGCAATCAGCCCCAGCATTTT.

This clonotype was seen many times. V and J are TRBV27 and TRBJ1-2; tentatively, D is TRBD1 (5 bases). CDR1 and CDR2 (germline): MNHEY, SMNVEV (reference sequence). V was clipped by 0 bases and J by 3 bases, with 11 bases between them. This CDR3 has 15 residues. The CDR3 DNA follows: TGTGCCAGCAGTTTATCCGTGGGGGACTACTATGGCTACACCTTC. Its protein is CASSLSVGDYYGYTF.

This clonotype occurred many times. V and J are TRBV20-1 and TRBJ2-5; 7 bases line up with TRBD2. V shed 0 bases, J shed 5 bases, and the junction held 12 bases outside the gene matches. This CDR3 is 16 amino acids long. CDR1 DFQATT and CDR2 SNEGSKA come from the germline V gene (reference sequence). CDR3 bases: TGCAGTGCTAGAGATCTTGCGCCCACTAGCGTCGAGACCCAGTACTTC. It specifies CSARDLAPTSVETQYF.

Many counts were recorded for this clonotype. The rearrangement joins TRBV18 to TRBJ1-1, with D possibly being TRBD1 (6 bases). The germline V gene has CDR1 KGHSH and CDR2 LQKENI. This CDR3 region has 14 residues. The V end was cut by 5 bases, the J end by 8 bases, with 18 bases between. The chain's CDR3 is CASSAGVGASEAFF. CDR3 nucleotide sequence: TGTGCCAGCTCAGCAGGGGTCGGTGCGTCCGAAGCTTTCTTT.

The chain joins TRBV5-5 to TRBJ2-7, with D possibly TRBD2 on 6 matching bases. Germline V lookup: CDR1 SGHKS, CDR2 YYEKEE (reference sequence). Trimming pared 6 bases from V and 6 bases from J, leaving 13 bases between. The CDR3 is 12 amino acids. CDR3 DNA: TGTGCCAGCACCCCTCCCGGGGGCGAGCAGTACTTC. Encoded protein: CASTPPGGEQYF.

The chain employs TRBV19 and TRBJ1-4; TRBD1 matches at 8 bases. CDR1 is LNHDA and CDR2 is SQIVND in the germline V gene (reference sequence). Losses at the gene ends were 5 bases for V and 7 bases for J; bases not matched to a gene: 3. The CDR3 covers 13 residues. In nucleotides, the CDR3 is TGTGCCAGTAGTCAGGACAGGGTTGAAAAACTGTTTTTT. This encodes CASSQDRVEKLFF.

This clonotype was counted many times. The rearrangement links TRBV28 to TRBJ2-5; D is perhaps TRBD1 (5 bases). CDR3 size: 14 residues. Trimming cost V 5 bases and J 1 base, with 11 bases left between them. From germline, CDR1 is MDHEN and CDR2 SYDVKM. CDR3: CASSRGHVQETQYF. CDR3 bases: TGTGCCAGCAGTAGAGGACACGTCCAAGAGACCCAGTACTTC.

The sample holds a few counts of this clonotype. This chain uses TRBV15 with TRBJ2-3; TRBD2 agrees at 9 bases. The CDR3 is made up of 16 amino acids. After removal of 1 base from V and 1 base from J, the junction contained 3 bases not matched to a gene. The germline CDR1 and CDR2 sequences are LNHNV and YYDKDF (reference sequence). The CDR3 loop reads CATSRAVAGGTDTQYF. The CDR3 DNA sequence: TGTGCCACCAGCAGAGCCGTAGCGGGGGGCACAGATACGCAGTATTTT.

About this clonotype: A read error is possible here, since a much larger clone lies one base away. This rearrangement joins TRBV10-3 to TRBJ2-3; perhaps TRBD2 as D (6 bases). The germline V and J ends were trimmed by 3 bases and 4 bases, with 11 bases remaining between them. The CDR3 sequence is 14 residues long. Looked up from germline, CDR1 is ENHRY and CDR2 is SYGVKD. CDR3 protein: CAISEAAGSDTQYF. The DNA for the CDR3 is TGTGCCATCAGTGAAGCGGCGGGGTCAGATACGCAGTATTTT.

About this clonotype itself: Germline is not matched at one junction end, which may reflect a read error. V and J are TRBV5-1 and TRBJ1-5, with D tentatively TRBD1 (6 bases). CDR1 and CDR2 (germline): SGHRS, YFSETQ. This CDR3 is 14 amino acids long. The DNA for the CDR3 is TGTGCCAGCAGCTTGGGGACCACAGGGCTGCCCCAGCATTTT. Translating it yields CASSLGTTGLPQHF.

This clonotype turned up a few times. This rearrangement joins TRBV6-5 to TRBJ2-1; 13 bases map to TRBD2. This CDR3 region has 16 residues. Germline trimming cut 2 bases from V and 7 bases from J; bases unmatched to any gene: 5. The germline gives CDR1 MNHEY, CDR2 SVGAGI. The CDR3 protein is CASSYPTSGGANEQFF. For the CDR3, the DNA is TGTGCCAGCAGTTACCCTACTAGCGGGGGGGCGAATGAGCAGTTCTTC.

This clonotype appeared many times. The CDR3 DNA follows: TGTGCCAGCAGTCCACAGGGGGCGATCGAAAAACTGTTTTTT. Protein: CASSPQGAIEKLFF. The V and J genes are TRBV27 and TRBJ1-4; 9 bases fit TRBD1. CDR1 and CDR2 (germline): MNHEY, SMNVEV (reference sequence). J gave up 8 bases and V 5 bases, and 6 bases lay outside the gene matches. The CDR3 is 14 amino acids. The full variable domain, with the rest looked up from reference TRBV27 and TRBJ1-4, is EAQVTQNPRYLITVTGKKLTVTCSQNMNHEYMSWYRQDPGLGLRQIYYSMNVEVTDKGDVPEGYKVSRKEKRNFPLILESPSPNQTSLYFCASSPQGAIEKLFFGSGTQLSVL.